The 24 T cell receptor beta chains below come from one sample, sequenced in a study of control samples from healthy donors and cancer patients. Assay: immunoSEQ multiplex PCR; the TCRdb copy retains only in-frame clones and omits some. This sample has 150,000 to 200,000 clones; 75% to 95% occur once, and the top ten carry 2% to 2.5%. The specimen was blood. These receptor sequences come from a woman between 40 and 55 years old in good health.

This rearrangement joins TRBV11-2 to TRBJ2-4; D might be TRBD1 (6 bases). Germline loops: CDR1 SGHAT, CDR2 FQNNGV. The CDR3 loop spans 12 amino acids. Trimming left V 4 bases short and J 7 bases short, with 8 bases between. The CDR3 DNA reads TGTGCCAGCAGCTCTCAGGGGAACATTCAGTACTTC. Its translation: CASSSQGNIQYF.

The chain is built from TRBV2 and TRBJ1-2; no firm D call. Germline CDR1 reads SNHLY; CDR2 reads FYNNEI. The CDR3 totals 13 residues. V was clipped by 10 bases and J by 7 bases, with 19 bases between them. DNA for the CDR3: TGTGCCACCAGATTAACACTTATCGGTGGCTACACCTTC. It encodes CATRLTLIGGYTF.

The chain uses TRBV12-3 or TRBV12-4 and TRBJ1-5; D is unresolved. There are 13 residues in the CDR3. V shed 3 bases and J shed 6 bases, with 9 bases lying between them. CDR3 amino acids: CASSFSAGQPQHF. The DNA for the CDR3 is TGTGCCAGCAGTTTTTCGGCGGGTCAGCCCCAGCATTTT.

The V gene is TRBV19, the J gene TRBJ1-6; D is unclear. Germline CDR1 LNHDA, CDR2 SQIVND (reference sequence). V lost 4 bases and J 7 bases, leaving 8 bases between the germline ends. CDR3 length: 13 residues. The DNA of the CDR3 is TGTGCCAGTAGTACAGATTCGAATTCACCCCTCCACTTT. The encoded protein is CASSTDSNSPLHF.

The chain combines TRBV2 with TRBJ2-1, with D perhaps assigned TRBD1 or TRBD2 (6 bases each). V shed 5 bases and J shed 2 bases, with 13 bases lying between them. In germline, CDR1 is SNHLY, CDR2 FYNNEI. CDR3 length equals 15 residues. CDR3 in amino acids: CASSPTGAPYNEQFF. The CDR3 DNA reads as TGTGCCAGCAGTCCTACGGGGGCCCCCTACAATGAGCAGTTCTTC. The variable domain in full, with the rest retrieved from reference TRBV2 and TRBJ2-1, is EPEVTQTPSHQVTQMGQEVILRCVPISNHLYFYWYRQILGQKVEFLVSFYNNEISEKSEIFDDQFSVERPDGSNFTLKIRSTKLEDSAMYFCASSPTGAPYNEQFFGPGTRLTVL.

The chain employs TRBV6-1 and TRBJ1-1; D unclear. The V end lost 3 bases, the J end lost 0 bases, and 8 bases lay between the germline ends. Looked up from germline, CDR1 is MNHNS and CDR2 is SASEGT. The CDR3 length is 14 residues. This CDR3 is CASSDGRMNTEAFF. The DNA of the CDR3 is TGTGCCAGCAGTGACGGCAGAATGAACACTGAAGCTTTCTTT.

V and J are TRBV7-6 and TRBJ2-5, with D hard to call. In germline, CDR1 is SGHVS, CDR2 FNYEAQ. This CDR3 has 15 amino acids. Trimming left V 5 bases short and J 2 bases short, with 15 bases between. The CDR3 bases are TGTGCCAGCAGCGACCTGGCGGCAGCACAAGAGACCCAGTACTTC. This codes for CASSDLAAAQETQYF.

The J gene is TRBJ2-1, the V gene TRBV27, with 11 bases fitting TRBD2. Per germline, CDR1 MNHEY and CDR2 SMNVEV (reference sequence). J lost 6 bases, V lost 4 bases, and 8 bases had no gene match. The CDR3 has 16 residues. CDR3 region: CASSSVLAGGGNEQFF. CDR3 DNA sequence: TGTGCCAGCAGTTCCGTCCTAGCGGGGGGCGGCAATGAGCAGTTCTTC.

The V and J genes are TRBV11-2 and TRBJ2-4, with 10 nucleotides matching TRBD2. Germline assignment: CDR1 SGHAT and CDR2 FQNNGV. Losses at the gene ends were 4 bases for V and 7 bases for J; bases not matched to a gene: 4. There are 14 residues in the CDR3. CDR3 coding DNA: TGTGCCAGCAGCTCTCTAGCGGGGGAGAACATTCAGTACTTC. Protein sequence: CASSSLAGENIQYF.

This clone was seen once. CDR3 amino acids: CSVRTGHGYTF. The CDR3 DNA follows: TGCAGCGTTCGGACAGGGCACGGCTACACCTTC. The genes are TRBV29-1 and TRBJ1-2, with 8 bases fitting TRBD1. From germline, CDR1 is SQVTM and CDR2 ANQGSEA. This CDR3 contains 11 residues. V shed 5 bases, J shed 8 bases, and the junction held 4 bases outside the gene matches.

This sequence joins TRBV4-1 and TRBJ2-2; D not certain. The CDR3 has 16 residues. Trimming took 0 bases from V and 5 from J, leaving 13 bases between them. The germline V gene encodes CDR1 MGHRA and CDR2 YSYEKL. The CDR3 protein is CASSQDAGSATGELFF. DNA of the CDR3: TGCGCCAGCAGCCAAGATGCCGGTTCCGCTACCGGGGAGCTGTTTTTT.

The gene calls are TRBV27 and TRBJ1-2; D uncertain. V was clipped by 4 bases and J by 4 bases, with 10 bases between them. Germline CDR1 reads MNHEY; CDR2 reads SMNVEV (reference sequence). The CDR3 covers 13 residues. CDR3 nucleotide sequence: TGTGCCAGCAGTTCCCATATGAGCTATGGCTACACCTTC. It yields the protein CASSSHMSYGYTF.

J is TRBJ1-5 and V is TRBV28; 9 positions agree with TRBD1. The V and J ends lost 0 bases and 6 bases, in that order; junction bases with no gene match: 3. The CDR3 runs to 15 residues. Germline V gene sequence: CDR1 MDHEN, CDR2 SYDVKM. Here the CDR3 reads CASSLWDRGIQPQHF. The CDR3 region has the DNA TGTGCCAGCAGTTTATGGGACAGGGGTATTCAGCCCCAGCATTTT.

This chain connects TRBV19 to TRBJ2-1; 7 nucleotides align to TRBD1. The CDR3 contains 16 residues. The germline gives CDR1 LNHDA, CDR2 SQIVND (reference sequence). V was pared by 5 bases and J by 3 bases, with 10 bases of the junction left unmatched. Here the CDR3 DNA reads TGTGCCAGTAGTCCAACCCTCCGGACAGGCTACAATGAGCAGTTCTTC. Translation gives CASSPTLRTGYNEQFF. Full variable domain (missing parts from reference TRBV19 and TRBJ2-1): DGGITQSPKYLFRKEGQNVTLSCEQNLNHDAMYWYRQDPGQGLRLIYYSQIVNDFQKGDIAEGYSVSREKKESFPLTVTSAQKNPTAFYLCASSPTLRTGYNEQFFGPGTRLTVL.

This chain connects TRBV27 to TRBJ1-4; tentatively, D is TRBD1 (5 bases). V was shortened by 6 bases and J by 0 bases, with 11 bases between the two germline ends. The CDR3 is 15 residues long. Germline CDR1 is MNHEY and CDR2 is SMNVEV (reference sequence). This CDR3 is CASSRQTATNEKLFF. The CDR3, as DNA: TGTGCCAGCAGCAGACAGACTGCAACTAATGAAAAACTGTTTTTT.

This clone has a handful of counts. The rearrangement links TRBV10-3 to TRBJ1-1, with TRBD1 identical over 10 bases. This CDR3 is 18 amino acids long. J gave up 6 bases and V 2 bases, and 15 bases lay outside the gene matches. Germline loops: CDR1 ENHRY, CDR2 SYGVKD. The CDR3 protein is CAISERGTGAGIQAEAFF. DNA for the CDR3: TGTGCCATCAGTGAGCGAGGGACAGGGGCCGGAATTCAGGCTGAAGCTTTCTTT.

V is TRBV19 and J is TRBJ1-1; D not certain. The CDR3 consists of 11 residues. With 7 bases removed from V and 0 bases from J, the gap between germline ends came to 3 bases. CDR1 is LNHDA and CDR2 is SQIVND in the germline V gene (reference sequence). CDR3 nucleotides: TGTGCCAGTACTGTGAACACTGAAGCTTTCTTT. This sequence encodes CASTVNTEAFF.

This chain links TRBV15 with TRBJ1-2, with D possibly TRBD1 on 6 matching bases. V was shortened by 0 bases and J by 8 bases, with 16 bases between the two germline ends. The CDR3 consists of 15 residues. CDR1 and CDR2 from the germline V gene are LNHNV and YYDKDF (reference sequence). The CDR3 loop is CATSRDLGGAGGYTF. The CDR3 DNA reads TGTGCCACCAGCAGAGATCTTGGGGGGGCTGGAGGCTACACCTTC.

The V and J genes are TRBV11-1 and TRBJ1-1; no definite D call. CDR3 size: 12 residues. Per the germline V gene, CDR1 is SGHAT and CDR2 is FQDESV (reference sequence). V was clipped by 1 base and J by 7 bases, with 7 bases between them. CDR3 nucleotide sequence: TGTGCCAGCAGCTTAGGCCCAGGTGAAGCTTTCTTT. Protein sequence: CASSLGPGEAFF. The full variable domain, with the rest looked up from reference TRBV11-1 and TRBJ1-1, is EAEVAQSPRYKITEKSQAVAFWCDPISGHATLYWYRQILGQGPELLVQFQDESVVDDSQLPKDRFSAERLKGVDSTLKIQPAELGDSAMYLCASSLGPGEAFFGQGTRLTVV.

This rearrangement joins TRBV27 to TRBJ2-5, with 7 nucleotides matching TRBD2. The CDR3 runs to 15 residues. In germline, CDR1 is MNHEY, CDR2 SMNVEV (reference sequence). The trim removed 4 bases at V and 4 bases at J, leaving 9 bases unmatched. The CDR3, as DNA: TGTGCCAGCAGTTGGGCTCGGGGCGGGGGAGAGACCCAGTACTTC. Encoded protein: CASSWARGGGETQYF.

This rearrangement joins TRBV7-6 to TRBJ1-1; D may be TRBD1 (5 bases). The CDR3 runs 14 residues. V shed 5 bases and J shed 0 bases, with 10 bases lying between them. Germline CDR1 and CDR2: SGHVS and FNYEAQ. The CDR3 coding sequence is TGTGCCAGCAGCCTCGGGGGTCTGAACACTGAAGCTTTCTTT. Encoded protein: CASSLGGLNTEAFF.

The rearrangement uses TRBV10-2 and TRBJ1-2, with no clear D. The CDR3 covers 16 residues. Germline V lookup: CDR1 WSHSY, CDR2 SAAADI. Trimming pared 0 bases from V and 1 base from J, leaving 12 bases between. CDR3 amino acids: CASSESRAAINYGYTF. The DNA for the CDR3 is TGCGCCAGCAGTGAGTCGAGAGCAGCAATTAACTATGGCTACACCTTC.

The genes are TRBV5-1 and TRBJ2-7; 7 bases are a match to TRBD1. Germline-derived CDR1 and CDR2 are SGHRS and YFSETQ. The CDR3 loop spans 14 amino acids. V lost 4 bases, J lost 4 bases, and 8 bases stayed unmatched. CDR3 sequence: CASSPGGYQYEQYF. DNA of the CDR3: TGCGCCAGCAGCCCAGGGGGTTATCAATACGAGCAGTACTTC.

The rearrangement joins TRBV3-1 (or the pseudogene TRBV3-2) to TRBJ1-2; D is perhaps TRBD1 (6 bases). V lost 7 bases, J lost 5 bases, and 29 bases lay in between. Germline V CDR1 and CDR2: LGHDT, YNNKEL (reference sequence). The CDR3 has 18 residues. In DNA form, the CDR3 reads TGTGCCAGCACCTTGTCTTCTACAGGGCCCCGAGGGAAGTATGGCTACACCTTC. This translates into CASTLSSTGPRGKYGYTF.